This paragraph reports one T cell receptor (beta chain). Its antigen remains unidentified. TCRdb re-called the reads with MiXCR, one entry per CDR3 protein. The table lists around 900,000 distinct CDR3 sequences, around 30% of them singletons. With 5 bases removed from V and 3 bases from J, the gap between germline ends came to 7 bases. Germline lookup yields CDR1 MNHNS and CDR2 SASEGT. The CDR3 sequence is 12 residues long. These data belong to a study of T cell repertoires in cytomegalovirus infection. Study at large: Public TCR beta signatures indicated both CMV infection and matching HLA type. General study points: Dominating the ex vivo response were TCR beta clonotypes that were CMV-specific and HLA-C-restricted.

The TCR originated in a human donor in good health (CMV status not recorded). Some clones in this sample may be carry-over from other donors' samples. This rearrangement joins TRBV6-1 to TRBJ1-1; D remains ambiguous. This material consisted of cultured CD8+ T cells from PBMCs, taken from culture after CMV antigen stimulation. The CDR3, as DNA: TGTGCCAGCAGTCCCCAGCACACTGAAGCTTTCTTT. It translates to CASSPQHTEAFF.